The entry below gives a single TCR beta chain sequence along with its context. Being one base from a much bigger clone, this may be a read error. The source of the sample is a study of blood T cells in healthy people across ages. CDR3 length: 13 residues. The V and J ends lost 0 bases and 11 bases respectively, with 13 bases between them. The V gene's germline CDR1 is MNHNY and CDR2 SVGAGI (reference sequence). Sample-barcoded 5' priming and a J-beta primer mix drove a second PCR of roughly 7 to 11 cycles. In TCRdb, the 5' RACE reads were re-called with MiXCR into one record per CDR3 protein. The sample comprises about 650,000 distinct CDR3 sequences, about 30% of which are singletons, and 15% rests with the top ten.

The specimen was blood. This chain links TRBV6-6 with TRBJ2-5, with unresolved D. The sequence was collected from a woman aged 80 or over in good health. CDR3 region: CASSYSLYNEQYF. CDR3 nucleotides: TGTGCCAGCAGTTACTCCCTATACAATGAGCAGTACTTC.